The source of this T cell receptor beta chain is a study of cytomegalovirus exposure and HLA in healthy donors. Study at large: An early data release held 80 million or so unique TCRs from HLA-typed donors.

This CDR3 region has 16 residues. V was clipped by 0 bases and J by 10 bases; unmatched bases: 11. Germline lookup yields CDR1 SGHKS and CDR2 YYEKEE (reference sequence). There are a few counts of this clone. The study ran its PCR with 60 Vbeta and 13 Jbeta primers. Sequencing used immunoSEQ multiplex PCR; TCRdb keeps in-frame clones, though not all of them. Of about 160,000 clones listed, 82% are singletons. What was sequenced was PBMCs. This TCR came from a girl aged 5 to 17 in good health and CMV-seropositive. The rearrangement links TRBV5-5 to TRBJ2-1; 9 bases agree with TRBD2. The CDR3 loop reads CASSLASGTLSGEQFF. The CDR3, as DNA: TGTGCCAGCAGCTTGGCTAGCGGGACCCTATCTGGAGAGCAGTTCTTC.